Below, one T cell receptor beta chain is given with its context. Antigen unknown. TCRdb's copy holds only in-frame clones and misses some; the assay was immunoSEQ multiplex PCR. The sample has some 66,000 clones; around 87% are singletons. The data belong to a study of OX40 agonist ivuxolimab in advanced cancers. Overall study context: Around 40% of patients had received prior checkpoint inhibitor therapy. Study results and caveats: Some of the lowest clonal expansion was seen in partial responders at 0.1-3.0 mg/kg. The antigens recognized by the expanded peripheral T cells, that is their antigen specificity, were not determined. More expanded clones were found, on average, in CD8+ than in CD4+ T cells.

V lost 5 bases to trimming and J lost 0 bases, with 11 bases between them. The CDR3 is made up of 15 amino acids. Germline values: CDR1 LNHDA, CDR2 SQIVND (reference sequence). The TCR sequence derives from an adult with an advanced solid tumor such as melanoma, head and neck, liver or kidney cancer. The chain carries TRBV19 and TRBJ2-4; TRBD1 or TRBD2 may be the D gene (5 bases each). The sample in question was CD4+ or CD8+ T cells sorted from blood, obtained in a trial of the OX40 agonist ivuxolimab. The CDR3 loop is CASSPPGLAKNIQYF. CDR3 DNA sequence: TGTGCCAGTAGTCCCCCGGGGCTAGCCAAAAACATTCAGTACTTC.